This T cell receptor (beta chain) was identified in a study of blood T cells in healthy people across ages. The CDR3 sequence is 15 residues long. The germline V gene encodes CDR1 MNHEY and CDR2 SVGAGI. With 2 bases removed from V and 1 base from J, the gap between germline ends came to 11 bases. This clonotype appeared a few times. Its antigen is unidentified. A sample-barcoded 5' primer and a J-beta primer mix were used in a second PCR of about 6 to 12 cycles. One entry per CDR3 protein, called by TCRdb with MiXCR from the 5' RACE reads. The sample contains hundreds of thousands of distinct CDR3 sequences, roughly a quarter of which appear only once. Study results and caveats: Estimates of diversity drawn from one million T cells were considered underestimates. A conclusive naive versus antigen-experienced comparison was prevented by the unsorted PBMCs. Donor CMV status was unknown, possibly confounding expanded clonotype changes. Roughly linear age-related decline in beta diversity appeared, significant by age around 36.

The same specimen was also included in a second study, on T cells of mothers and their children.

The receptor was derived from a boy under 10 years old in good health. The J gene is TRBJ1-2, the V gene TRBV6-5; D is uncertain. The sequenced sample was blood. CDR3 in amino acids: CASSYLAAGNYGYTF. For the CDR3, the DNA is TGTGCCAGCAGTTACCTGGCGGCTGGTAACTATGGCTACACCTTC.